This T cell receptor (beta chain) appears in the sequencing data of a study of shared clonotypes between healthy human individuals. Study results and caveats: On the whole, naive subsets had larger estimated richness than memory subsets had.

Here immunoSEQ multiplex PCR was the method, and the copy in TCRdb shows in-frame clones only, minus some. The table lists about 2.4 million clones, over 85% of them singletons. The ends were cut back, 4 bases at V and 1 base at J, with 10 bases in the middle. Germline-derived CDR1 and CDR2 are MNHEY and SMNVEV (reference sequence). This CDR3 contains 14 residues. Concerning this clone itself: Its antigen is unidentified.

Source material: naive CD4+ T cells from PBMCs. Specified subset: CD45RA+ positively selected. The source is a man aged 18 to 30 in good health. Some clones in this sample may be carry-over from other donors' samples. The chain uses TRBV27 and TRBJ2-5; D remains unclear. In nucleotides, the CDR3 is TGTGCCAGCAGTTCCCGACGGGTCCAAGAGACCCAGTACTTC. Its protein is CASSSRRVQETQYF.